This T cell receptor beta chain was sequenced in a study of human T cells and chemical hapten exposure. This CDR3 has 17 amino acids. The germline gives CDR1 WSHSY, CDR2 SAAADI. Trimming removed 1 base at V and 2 bases at J, with 17 bases between. Time point of the sample: pre-sensitization, week 0. The treatment here: therapeutic diphenylcyclopropenone sensitization with weekly scalp DPC. This clonotype was detected a few times. TCRdb re-analysed the RACE reads in MiXCR, keeping a single row per CDR3 protein. The table lists fewer than 300,000 distinct CDR3 sequences, 7.5% to 8% of them singletons. Sequencing was performed on whole blood, taken in connection with sensitization to the hapten diphenylcyclopropenone (DPC). The chain uses TRBV10-2 and TRBJ1-1, with D maybe TRBD1 (5 bases). The receptor comes from a man between 18 and 29 years old with alopecia areata. Some clones in this sample may be carry-over from other donors' samples. CDR3 nucleotides: TGCGCCAGCAGTGAGTTCAGTTTCGGCAGGGCAAACACTGAAGCTTTCTTT. This gives the protein CASSEFSFGRANTEAFF.